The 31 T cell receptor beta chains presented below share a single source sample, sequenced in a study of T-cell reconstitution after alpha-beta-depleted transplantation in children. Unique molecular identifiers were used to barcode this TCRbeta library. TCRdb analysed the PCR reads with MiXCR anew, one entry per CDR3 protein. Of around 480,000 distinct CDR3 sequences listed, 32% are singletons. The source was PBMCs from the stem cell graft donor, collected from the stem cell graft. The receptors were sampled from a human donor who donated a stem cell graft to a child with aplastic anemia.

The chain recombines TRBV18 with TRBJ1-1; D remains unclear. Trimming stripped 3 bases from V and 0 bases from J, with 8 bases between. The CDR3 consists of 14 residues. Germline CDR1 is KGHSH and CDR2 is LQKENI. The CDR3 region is CASSPSHLNTEAFF. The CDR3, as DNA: TGTGCCAGCTCACCTTCACACTTGAACACTGAAGCTTTCTTT.

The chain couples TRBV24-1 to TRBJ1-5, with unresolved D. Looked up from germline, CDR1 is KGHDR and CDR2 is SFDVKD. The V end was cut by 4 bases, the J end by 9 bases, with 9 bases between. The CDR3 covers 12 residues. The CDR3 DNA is TGTGCCACCAGTGAACCATCTGGGCCCCAGCATTTT. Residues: CATSEPSGPQHF.

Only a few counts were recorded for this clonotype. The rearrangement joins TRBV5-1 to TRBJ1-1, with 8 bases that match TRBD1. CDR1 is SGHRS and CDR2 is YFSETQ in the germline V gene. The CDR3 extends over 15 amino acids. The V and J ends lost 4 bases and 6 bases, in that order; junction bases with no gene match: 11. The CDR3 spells CASSTGGQGKPEAFF. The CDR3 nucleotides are TGCGCCAGCAGCACGGGCGGACAGGGAAAACCTGAAGCTTTCTTT.

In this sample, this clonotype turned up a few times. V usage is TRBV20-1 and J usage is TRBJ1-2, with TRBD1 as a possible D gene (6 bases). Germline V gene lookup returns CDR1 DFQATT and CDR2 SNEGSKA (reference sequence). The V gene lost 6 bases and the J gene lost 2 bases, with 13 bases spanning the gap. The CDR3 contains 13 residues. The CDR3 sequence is CSAQDSPNYGYTF. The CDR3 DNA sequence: TGCAGTGCCCAGGACAGTCCAAACTATGGCTACACCTTC.

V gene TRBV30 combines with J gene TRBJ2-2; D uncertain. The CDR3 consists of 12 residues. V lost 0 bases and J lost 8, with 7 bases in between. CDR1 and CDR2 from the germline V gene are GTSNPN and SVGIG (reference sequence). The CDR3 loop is CAWSVGEGELFF. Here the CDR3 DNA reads TGTGCCTGGAGTGTGGGTGAAGGGGAGCTGTTTTTT.

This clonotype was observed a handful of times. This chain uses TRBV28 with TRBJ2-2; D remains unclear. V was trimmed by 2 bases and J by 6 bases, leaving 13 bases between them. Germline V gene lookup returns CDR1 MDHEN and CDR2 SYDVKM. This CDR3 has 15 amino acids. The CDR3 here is CASSLAQQRAGELFF. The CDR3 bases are TGTGCCAGCAGTTTAGCCCAACAACGCGCCGGGGAGCTGTTTTTT.

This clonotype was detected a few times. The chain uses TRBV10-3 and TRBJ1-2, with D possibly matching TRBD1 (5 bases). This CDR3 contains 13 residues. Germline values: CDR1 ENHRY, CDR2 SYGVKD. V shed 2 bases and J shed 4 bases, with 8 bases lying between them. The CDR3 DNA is TGTGCCATCAGTGAGACAGGCATCTATGGCTACACCTTC. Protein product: CAISETGIYGYTF.

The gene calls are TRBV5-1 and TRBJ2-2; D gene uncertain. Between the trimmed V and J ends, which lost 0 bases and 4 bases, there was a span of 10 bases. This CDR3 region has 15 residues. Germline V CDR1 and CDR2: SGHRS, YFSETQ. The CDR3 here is CASSLVSASTGELFF. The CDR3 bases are TGCGCCAGCAGCTTGGTGTCAGCTAGCACCGGGGAGCTGTTTTTT.

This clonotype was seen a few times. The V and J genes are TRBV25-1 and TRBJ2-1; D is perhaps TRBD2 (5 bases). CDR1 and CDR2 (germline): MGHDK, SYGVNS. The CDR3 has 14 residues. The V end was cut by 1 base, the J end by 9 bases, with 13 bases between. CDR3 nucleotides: TGTGCCAGCAGTGAATTTATTAGGGAGACTGAGCAGTTCTTC. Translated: CASSEFIRETEQFF.

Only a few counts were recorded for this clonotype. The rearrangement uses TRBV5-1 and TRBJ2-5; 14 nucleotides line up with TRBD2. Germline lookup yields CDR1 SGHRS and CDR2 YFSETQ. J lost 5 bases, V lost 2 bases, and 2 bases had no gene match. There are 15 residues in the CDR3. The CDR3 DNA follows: TGCGCCAGCAGCTTAAGGACTAGCGGGAGGGAGACCCAGTACTTC. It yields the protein CASSLRTSGRETQYF. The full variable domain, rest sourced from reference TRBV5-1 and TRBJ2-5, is KAGVTQTPRYLIKTRGQQVTLSCSPISGHRSVSWYQQTPGQGLQFLFEYFSETQRNKGNFPGRFSGRQFSNSRSEMNVSTLELGDSALYLCASSLRTSGRETQYFGPGTRLLVL.

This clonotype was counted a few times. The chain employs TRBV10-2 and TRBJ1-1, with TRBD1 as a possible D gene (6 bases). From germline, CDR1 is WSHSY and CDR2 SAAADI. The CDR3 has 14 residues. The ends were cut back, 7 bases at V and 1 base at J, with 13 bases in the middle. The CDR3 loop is CASKGGHQNTEAFF. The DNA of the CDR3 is TGCGCCAGCAAGGGGGGACACCAGAACACTGAAGCTTTCTTT.

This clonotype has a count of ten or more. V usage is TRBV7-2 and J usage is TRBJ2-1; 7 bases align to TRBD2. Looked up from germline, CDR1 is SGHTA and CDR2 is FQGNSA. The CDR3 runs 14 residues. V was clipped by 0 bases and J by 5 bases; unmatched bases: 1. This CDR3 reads CASSLAGLNNEQFF. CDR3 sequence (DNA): TGTGCCAGCAGCTTAGCGGGACTAAACAATGAGCAGTTCTTC.

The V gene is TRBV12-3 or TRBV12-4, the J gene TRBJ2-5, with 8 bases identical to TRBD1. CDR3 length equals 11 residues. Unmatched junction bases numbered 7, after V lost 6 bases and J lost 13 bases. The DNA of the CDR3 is TGTGCCAGCAGCTCCGACAGGGGCCTGTACTTC. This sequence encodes CASSSDRGLYF.

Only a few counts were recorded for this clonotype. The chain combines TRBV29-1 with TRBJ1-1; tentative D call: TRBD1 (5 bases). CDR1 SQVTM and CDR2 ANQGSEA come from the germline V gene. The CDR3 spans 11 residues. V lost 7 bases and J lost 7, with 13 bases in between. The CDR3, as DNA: TGCAGCGCCGCCTGGGGCCATGAAGCTTTCTTT. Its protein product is CSAAWGHEAFF. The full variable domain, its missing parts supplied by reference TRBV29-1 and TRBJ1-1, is SAVISQKPSRDICQRGTSLTIQCQVDSQVTMMFWYRQQPGQSLTLIATANQGSEATYESGFVIDKFPISRPNLTFSTLTVSNMSPEDSSIYLCSAAWGHEAFFGQGTRLTVV.

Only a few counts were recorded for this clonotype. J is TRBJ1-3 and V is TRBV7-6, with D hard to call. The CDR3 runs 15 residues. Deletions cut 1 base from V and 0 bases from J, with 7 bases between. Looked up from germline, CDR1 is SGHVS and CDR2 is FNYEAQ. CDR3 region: CASSLGGFSGNTIYF. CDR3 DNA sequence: TGTGCCAGCAGCTTAGGAGGGTTCTCTGGAAACACCATATATTTT. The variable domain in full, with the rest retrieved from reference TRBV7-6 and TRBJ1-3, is GAGVSQSPRYKVTKRGQDVALRCDPISGHVSLYWYRQALGQGPEFLTYFNYEAQQDKSGLPNDRFSAERPEGSISTLTIQRTEQRDSAMYRCASSLGGFSGNTIYFGEGSWLTVV.

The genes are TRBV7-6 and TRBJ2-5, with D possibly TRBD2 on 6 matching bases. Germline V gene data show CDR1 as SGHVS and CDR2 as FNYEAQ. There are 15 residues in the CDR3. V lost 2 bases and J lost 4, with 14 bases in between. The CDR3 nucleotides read TGTGCCAGCAGCTTATCGGGCGGGACCAGAGAGACCCAGTACTTC. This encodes CASSLSGGTRETQYF.

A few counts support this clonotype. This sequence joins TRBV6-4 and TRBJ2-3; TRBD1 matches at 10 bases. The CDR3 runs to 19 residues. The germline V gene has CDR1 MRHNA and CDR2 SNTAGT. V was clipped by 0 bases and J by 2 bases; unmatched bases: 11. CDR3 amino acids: CASSDSHGGQGTPTDTQYF. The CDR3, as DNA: TGTGCCAGCAGTGACTCTCACGGGGGACAGGGGACCCCCACAGATACGCAGTATTTT.

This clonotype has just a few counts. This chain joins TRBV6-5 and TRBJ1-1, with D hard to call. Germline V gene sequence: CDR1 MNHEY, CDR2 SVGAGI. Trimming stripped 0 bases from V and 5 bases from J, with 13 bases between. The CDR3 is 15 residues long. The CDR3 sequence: CASSYSAQWKTEAFF. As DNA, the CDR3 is TGTGCCAGCAGTTACTCGGCGCAGTGGAAGACTGAAGCTTTCTTT.

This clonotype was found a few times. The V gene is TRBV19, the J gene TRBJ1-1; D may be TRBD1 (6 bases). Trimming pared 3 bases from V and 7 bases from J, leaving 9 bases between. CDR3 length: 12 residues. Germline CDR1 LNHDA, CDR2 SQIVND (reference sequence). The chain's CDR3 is CASSMGGLEAFF. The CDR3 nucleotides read TGTGCCAGTAGTATGGGGGGGCTTGAAGCTTTCTTT.

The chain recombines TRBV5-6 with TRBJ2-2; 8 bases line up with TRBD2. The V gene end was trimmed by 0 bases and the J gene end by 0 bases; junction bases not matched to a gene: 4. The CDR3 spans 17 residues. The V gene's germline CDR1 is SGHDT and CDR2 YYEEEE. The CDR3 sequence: CASSLAGGSANTGELFF. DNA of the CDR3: TGTGCCAGCAGCTTGGCGGGAGGGTCAGCGAACACCGGGGAGCTGTTTTTT. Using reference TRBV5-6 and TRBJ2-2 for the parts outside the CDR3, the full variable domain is DAGVTQSPTHLIKTRGQQVTLRCSPKSGHDTVSWYQQALGQGPQFIFQYYEEEERQRGNFPDRFSGHQFPNYSSELNVNALLLGDSALYLCASSLAGGSANTGELFFGEGSRLTVL.

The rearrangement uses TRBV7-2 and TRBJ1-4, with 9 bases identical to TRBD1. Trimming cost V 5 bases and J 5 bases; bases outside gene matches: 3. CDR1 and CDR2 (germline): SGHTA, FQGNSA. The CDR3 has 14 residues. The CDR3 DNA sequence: TGTGCCAGCAGCCGACAGGGGGGAAATGAAAAACTGTTTTTT. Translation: CASSRQGGNEKLFF.

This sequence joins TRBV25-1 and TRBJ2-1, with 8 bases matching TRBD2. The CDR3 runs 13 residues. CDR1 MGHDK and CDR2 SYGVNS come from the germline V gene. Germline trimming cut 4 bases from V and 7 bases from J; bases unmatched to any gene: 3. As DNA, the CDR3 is TGTGCCAGCAGTGCCGGGGGGGTTAATGAGCAGTTCTTC. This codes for CASSAGGVNEQFF.

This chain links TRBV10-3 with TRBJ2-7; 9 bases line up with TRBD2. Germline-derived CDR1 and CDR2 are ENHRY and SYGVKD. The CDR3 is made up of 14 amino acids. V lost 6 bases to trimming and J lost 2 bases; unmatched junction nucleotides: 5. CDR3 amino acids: CAISVAGETYEQYF. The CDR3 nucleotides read TGTGCCATCAGCGTAGCGGGAGAGACCTACGAGCAGTACTTC.

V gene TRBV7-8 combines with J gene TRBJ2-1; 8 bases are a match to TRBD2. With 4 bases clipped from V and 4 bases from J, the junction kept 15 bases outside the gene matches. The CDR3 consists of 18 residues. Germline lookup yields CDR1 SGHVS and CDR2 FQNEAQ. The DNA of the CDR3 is TGTGCCAGCAGCTCCATACAAATGACTAGCGACCAATACAATGAGCAGTTCTTC. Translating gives CASSSIQMTSDQYNEQFF.

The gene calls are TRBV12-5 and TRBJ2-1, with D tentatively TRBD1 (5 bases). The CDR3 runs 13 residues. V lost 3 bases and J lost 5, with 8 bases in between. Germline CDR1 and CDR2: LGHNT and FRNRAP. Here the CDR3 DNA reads TGTGCTAGTGGTTTTTCACAGGACAATGAGCAGTTCTTC. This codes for CASGFSQDNEQFF.

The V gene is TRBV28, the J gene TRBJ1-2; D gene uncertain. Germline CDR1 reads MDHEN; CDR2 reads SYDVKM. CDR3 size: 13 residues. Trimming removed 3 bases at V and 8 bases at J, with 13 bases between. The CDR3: CASSLRGVWGYTF. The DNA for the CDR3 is TGTGCCAGCAGTTTGCGCGGGGTCTGGGGCTACACCTTC.

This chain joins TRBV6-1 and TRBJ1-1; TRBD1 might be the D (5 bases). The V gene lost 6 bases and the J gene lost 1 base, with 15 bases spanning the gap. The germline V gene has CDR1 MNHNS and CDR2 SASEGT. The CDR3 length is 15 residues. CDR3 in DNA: TGTGCCAGCAGGATGGGGACTTCCTCGAACACTGAAGCTTTCTTT. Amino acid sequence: CASRMGTSSNTEAFF.

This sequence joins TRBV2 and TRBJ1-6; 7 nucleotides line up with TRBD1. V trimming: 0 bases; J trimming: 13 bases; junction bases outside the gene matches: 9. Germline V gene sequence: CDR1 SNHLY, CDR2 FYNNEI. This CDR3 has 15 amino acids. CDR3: CASSEAEQGWRPLHF. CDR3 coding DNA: TGTGCCAGCAGTGAAGCGGAACAGGGGTGGAGGCCCCTCCACTTT.

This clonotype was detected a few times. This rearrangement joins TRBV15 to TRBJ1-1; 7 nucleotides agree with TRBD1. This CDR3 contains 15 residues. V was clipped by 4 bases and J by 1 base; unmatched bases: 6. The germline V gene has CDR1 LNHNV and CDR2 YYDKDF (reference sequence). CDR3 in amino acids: CATSNDRERNTEAFF. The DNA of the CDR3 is TGTGCCACCAGCAACGACAGGGAACGGAACACTGAAGCTTTCTTT.

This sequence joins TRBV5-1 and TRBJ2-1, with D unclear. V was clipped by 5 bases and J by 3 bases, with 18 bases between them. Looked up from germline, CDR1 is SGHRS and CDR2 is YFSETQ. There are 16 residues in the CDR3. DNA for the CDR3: TGCGCCAGCAGTCTCGAATTGACCGGAGTCTACAATGAGCAGTTCTTC. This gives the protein CASSLELTGVYNEQFF.

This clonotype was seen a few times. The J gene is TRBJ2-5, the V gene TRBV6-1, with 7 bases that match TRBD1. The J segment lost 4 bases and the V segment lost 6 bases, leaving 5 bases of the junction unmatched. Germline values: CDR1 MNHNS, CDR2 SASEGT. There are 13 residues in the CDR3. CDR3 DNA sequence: TGTGCCAGCAGACCGACAGGGTTAGAGACCCAGTACTTC. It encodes CASRPTGLETQYF.